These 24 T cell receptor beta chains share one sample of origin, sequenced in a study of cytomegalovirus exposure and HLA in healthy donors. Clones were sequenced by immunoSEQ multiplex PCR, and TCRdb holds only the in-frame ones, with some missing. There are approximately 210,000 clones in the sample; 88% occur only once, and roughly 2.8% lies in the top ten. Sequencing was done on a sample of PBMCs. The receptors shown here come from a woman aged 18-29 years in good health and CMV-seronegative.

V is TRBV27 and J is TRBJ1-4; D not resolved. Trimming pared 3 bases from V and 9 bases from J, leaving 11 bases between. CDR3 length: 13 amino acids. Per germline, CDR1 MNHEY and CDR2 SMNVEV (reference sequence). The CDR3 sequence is CASSLRTGKKLFF. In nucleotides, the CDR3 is TGTGCCAGCAGTTTGAGGACCGGGAAAAAACTGTTTTTT.

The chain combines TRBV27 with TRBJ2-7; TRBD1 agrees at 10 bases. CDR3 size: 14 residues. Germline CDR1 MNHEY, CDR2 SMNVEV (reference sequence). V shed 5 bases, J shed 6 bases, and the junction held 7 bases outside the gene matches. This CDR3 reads CASSLTGGTGEQYF. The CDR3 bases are TGTGCCAGCAGTCTGACAGGGGGCACTGGCGAGCAGTACTTC.

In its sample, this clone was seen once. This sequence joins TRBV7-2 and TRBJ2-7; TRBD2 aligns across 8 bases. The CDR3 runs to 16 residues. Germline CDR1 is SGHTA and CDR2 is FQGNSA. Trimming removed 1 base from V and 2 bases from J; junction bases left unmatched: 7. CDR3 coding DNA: TGTGCCAGCAGCTTAGACGGGGGGGGCATAGCCTACGAGCAGTACTTC. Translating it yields CASSLDGGGIAYEQYF.

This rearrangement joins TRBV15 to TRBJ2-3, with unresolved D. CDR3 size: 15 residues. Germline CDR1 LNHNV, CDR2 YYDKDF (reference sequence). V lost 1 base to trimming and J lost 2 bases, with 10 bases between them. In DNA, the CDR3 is TGTGCCACCAGCAGAGCGCGGAGACCCACAGATACGCAGTATTTT. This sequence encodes CATSRARRPTDTQYF.

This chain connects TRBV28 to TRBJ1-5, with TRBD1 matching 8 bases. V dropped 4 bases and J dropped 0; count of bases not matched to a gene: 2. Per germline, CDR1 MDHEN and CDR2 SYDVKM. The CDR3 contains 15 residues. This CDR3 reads CASSWTGNSNQPQHF. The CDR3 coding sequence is TGTGCCAGCAGTTGGACAGGGAATAGCAATCAGCCCCAGCATTTT.

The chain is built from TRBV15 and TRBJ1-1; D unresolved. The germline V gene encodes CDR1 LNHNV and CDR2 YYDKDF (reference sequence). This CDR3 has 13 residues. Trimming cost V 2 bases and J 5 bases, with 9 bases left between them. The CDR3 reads CATSRFKLTEAFF. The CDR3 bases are TGTGCCACCAGCAGATTTAAACTGACTGAAGCTTTCTTT.

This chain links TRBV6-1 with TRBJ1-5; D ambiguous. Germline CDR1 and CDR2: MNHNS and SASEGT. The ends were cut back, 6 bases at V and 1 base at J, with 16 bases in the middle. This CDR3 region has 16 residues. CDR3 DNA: TGTGCCAGCAGCGAATTTGAGGTTTGGAGCAATCAGCCCCAGCATTTT. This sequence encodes CASSEFEVWSNQPQHF.

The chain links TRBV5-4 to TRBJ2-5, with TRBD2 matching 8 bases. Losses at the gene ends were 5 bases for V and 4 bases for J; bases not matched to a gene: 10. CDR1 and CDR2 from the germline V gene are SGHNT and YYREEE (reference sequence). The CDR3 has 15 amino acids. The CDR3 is CASSLARGGRETQYF. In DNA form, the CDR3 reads TGTGCCAGCAGTTTAGCCCGGGGGGGGAGAGAGACCCAGTACTTC.

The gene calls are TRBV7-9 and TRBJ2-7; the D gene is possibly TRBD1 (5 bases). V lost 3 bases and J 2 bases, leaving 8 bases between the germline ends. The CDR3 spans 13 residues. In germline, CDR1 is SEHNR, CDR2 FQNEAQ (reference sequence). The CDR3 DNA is TGTGCCAGCAGCTTTCAGGGCACCTACGAGCAGTACTTC. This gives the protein CASSFQGTYEQYF.

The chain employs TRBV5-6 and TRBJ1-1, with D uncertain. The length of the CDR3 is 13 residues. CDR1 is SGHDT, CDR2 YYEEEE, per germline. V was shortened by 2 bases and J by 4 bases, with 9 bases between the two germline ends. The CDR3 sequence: CASSFRGTTEAFF. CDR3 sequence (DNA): TGTGCCAGCAGCTTCCGGGGTACCACTGAAGCTTTCTTT. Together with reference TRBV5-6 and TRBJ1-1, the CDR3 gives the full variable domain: DAGVTQSPTHLIKTRGQQVTLRCSPKSGHDTVSWYQQALGQGPQFIFQYYEEEERQRGNFPDRFSGHQFPNYSSELNVNALLLGDSALYLCASSFRGTTEAFFGQGTRLTVV.

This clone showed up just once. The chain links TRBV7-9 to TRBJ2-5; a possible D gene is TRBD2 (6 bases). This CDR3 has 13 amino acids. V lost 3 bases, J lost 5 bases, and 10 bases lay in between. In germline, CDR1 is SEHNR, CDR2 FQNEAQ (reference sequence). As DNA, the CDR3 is TGTGCCAGCAGCTTGGGGGGAGAGGAGACCCAGTACTTC. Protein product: CASSLGGEETQYF. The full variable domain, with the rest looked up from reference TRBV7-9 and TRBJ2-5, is DTGVSQNPRHKITKRGQNVTFRCDPISEHNRLYWYRQTLGQGPEFLTYFQNEAQLEKSRLLSDRFSAERPKGSFSTLEIQRTEQGDSAMYLCASSLGGEETQYFGPGTRLLVL.

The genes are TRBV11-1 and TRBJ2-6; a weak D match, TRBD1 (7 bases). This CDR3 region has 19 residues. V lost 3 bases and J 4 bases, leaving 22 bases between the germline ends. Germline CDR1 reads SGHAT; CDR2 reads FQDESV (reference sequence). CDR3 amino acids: CASSLEGWRGRSGANVLTF. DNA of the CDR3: TGTGCCAGCAGCTTGGAGGGGTGGAGGGGGCGGTCCGGGGCCAACGTCCTGACTTTC.

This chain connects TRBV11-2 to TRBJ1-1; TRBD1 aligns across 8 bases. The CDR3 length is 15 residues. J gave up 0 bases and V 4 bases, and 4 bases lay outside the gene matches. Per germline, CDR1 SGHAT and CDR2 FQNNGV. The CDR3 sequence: CASSSGQVMNTEAFF. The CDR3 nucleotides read TGTGCCAGCAGCTCGGGACAGGTCATGAACACTGAAGCTTTCTTT.

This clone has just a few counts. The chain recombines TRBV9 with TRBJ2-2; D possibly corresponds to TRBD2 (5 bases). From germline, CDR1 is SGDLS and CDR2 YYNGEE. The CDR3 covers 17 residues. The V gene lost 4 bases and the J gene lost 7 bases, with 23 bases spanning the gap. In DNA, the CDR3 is TGTGCCAGCAGCTCCCCTGAAACTAGTGCCGACATCGGGGAGCTGTTTTTT. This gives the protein CASSSPETSADIGELFF.

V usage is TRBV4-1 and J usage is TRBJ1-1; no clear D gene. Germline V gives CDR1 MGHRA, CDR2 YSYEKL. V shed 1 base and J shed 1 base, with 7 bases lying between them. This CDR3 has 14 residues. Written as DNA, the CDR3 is TGCGCCAGCAGCCAAGTACTCGGGAACACTGAAGCTTTCTTT. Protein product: CASSQVLGNTEAFF.

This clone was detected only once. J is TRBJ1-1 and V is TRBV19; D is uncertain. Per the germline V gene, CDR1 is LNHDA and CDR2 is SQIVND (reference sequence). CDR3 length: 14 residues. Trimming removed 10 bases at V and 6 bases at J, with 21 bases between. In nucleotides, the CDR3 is TGTGCCACCTCCCTCGGCGGAACCCTCGCTGAAGCTTTCTTT. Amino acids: CATSLGGTLAEAFF.

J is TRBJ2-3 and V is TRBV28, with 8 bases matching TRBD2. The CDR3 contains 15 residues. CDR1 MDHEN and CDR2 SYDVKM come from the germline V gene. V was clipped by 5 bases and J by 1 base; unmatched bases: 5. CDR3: CASSPLGLGTDTQYF. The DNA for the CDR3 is TGTGCCAGCAGTCCGCTGGGACTAGGCACAGATACGCAGTATTTT.

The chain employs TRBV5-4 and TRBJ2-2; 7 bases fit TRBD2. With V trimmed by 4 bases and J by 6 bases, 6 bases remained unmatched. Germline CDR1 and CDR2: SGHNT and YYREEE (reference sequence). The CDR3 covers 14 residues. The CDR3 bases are TGTGCCAGCAGCCTCCCCGCGGGGGCCGGGGAGCTGTTTTTT. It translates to CASSLPAGAGELFF.

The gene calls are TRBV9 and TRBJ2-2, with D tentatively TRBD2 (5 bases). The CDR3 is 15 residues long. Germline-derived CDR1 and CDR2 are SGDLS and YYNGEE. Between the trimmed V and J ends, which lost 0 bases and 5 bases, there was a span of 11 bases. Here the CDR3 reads CASSVAGSVTGELFF. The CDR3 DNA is TGTGCCAGCAGCGTAGCGGGTAGCGTGACCGGGGAGCTGTTTTTT. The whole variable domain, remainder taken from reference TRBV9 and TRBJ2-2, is DSGVTQTPKHLITATGQRVTLRCSPRSGDLSVYWYQQSLDQGLQFLIQYYNGEERAKGNILERFSAQQFPDLHSELNLSSLELGDSALYFCASSVAGSVTGELFFGEGSRLTVL.

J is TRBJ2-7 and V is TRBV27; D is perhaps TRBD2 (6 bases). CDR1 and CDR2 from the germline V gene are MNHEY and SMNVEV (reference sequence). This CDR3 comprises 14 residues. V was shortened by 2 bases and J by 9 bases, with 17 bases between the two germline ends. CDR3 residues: CASSLSVGGTAQYF. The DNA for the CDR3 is TGTGCCAGCAGTTTAAGTGTGGGAGGTACCGCGCAGTACTTC.

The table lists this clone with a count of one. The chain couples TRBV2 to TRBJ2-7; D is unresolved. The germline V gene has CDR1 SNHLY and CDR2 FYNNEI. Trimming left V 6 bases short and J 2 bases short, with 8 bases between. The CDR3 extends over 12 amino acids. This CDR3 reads CASSEVTYEQYF. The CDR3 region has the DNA TGTGCCAGCAGCGAGGTAACCTACGAGCAGTACTTC.

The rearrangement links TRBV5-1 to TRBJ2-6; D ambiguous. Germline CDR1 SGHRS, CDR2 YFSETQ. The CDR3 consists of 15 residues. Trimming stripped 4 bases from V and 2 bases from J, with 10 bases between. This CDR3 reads CASSGDFAGANVLTF. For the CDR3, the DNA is TGCGCCAGCAGCGGAGACTTCGCTGGGGCCAACGTCCTGACTTTC.

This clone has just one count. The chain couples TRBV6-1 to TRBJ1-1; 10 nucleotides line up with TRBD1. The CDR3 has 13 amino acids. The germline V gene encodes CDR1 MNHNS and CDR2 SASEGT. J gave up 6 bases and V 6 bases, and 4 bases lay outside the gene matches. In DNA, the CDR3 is TGTGCCAGCAGGGAGACAGGGGGCCCTGAAGCTTTCTTT. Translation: CASRETGGPEAFF.

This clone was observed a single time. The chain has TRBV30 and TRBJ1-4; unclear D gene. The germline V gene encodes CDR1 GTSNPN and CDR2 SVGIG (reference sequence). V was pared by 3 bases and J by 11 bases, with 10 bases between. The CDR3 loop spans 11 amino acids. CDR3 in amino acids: CAWSPGGKLFF. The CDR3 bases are TGTGCCTGGAGCCCGGGAGGGAAACTGTTTTTT.